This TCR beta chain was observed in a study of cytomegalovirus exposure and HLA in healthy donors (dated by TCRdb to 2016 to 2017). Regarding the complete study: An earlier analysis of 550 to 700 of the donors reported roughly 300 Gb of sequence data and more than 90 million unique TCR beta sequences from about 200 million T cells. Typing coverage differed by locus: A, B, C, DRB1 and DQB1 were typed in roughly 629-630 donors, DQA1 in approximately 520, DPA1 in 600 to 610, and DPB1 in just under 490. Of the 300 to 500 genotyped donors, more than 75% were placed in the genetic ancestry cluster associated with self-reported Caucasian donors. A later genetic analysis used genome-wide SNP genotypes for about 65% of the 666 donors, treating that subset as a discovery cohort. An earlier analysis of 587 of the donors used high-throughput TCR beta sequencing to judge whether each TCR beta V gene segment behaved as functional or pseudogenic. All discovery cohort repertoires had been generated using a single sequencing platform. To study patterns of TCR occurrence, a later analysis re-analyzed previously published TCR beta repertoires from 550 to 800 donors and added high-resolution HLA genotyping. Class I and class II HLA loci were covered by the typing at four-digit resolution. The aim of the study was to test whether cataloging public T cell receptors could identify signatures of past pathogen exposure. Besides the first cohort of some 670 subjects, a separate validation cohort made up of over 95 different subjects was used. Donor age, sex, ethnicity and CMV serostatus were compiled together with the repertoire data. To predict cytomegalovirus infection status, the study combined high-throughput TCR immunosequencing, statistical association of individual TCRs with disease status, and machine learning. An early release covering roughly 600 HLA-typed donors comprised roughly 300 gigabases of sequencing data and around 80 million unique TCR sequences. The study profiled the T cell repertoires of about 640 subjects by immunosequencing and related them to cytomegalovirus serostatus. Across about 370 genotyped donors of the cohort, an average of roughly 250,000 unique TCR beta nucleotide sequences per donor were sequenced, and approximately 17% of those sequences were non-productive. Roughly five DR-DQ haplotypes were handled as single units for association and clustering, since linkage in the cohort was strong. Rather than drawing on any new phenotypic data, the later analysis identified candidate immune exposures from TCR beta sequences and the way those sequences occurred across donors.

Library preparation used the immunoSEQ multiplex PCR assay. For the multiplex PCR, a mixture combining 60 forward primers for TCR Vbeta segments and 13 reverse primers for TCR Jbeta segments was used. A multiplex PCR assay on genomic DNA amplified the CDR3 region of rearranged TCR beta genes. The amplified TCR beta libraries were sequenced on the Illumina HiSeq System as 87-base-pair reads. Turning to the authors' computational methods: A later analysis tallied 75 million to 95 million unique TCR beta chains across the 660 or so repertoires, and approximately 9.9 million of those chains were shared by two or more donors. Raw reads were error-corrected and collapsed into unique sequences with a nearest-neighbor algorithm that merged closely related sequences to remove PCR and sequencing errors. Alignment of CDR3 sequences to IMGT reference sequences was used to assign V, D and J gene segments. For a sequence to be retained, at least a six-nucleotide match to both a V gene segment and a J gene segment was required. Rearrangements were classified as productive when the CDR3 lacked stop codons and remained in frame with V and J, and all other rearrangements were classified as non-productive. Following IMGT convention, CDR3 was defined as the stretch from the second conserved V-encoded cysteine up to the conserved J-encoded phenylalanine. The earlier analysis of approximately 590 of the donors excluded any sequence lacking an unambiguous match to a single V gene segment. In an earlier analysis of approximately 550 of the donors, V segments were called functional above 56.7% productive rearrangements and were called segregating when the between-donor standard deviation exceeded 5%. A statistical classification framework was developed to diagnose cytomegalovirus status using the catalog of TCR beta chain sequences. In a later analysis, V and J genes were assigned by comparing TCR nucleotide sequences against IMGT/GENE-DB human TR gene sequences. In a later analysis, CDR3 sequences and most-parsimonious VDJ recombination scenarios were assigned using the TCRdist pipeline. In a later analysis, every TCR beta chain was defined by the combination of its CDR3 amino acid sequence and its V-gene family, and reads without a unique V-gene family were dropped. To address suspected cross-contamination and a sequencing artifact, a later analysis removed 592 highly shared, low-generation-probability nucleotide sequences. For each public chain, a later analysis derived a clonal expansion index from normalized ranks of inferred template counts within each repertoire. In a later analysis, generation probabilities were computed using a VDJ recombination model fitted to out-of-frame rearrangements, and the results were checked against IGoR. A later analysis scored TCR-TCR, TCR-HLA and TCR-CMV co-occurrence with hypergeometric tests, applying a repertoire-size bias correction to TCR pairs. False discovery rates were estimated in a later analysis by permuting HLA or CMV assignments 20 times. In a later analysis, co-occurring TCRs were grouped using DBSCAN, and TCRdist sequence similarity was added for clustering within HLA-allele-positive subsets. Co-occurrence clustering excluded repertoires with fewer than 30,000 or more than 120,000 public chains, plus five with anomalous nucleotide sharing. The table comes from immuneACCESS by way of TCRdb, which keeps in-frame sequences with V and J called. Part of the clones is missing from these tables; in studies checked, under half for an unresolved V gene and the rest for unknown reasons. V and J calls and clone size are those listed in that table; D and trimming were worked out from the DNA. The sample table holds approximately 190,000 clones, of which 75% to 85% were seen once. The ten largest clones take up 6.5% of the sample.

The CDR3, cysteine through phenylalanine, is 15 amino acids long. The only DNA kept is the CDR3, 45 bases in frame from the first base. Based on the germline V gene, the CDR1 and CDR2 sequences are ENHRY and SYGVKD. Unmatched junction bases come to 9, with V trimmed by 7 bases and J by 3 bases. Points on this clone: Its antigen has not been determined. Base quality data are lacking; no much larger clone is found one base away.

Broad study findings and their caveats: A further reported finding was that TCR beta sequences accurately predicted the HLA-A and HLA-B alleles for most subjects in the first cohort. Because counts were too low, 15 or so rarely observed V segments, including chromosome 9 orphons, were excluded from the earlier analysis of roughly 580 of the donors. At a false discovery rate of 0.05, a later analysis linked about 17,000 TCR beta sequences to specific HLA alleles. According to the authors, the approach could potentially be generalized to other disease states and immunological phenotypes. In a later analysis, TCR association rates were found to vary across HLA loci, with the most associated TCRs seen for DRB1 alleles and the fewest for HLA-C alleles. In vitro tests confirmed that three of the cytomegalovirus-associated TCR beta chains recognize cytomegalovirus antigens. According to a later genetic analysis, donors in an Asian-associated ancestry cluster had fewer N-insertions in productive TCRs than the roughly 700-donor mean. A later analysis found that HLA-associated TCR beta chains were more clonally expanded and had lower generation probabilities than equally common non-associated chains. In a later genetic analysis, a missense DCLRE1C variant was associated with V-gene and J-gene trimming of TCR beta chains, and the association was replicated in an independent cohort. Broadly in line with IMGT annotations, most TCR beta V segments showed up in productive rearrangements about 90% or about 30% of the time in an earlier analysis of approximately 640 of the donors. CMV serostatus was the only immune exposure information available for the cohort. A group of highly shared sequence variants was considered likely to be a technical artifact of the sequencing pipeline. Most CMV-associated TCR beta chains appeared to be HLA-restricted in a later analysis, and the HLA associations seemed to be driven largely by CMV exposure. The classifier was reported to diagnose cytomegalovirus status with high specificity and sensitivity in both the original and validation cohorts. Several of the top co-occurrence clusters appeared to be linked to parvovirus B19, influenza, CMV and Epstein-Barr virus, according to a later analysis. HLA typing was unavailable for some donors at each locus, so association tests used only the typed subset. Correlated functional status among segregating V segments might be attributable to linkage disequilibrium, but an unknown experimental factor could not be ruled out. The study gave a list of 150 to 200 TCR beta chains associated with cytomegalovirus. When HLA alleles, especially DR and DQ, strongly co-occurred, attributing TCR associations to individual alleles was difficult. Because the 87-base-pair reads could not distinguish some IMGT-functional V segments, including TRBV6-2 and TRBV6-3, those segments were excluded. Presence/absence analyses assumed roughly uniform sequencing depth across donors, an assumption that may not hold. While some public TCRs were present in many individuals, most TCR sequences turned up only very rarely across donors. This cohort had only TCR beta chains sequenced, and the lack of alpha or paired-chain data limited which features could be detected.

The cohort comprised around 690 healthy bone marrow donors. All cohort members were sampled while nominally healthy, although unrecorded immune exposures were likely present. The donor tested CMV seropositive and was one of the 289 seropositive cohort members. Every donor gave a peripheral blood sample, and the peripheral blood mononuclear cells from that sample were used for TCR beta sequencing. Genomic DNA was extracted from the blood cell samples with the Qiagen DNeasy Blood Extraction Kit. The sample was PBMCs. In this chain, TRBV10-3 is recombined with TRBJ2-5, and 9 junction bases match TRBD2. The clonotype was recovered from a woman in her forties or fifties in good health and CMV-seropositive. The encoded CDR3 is CAIKQRGASEETQYF. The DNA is TGTGCCATCAAGCAGCGGGGGGCCTCTGAAGAGACCCAGTACTTC.